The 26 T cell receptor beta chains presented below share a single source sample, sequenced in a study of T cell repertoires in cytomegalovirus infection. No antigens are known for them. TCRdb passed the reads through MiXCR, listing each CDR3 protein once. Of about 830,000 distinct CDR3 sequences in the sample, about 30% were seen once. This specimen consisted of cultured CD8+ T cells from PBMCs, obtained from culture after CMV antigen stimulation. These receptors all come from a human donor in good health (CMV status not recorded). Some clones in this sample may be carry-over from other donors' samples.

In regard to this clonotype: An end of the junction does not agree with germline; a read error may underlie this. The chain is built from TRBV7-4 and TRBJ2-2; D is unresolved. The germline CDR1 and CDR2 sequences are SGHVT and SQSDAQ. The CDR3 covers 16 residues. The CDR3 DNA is TGTGTCAGCAGCTTAAAGGCCGGGTGGAACACCGGGGAGCTGTTTTTT. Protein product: CVSSLKAGWNTGELFF. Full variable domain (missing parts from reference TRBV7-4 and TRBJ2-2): GAGVSQSPRYKVAKRGRDVALRCDSISGHVTLYWYRQTLGQGSEVLTYSQSDAQRDKSGRPSGRFSAERPERSVSTLKIQRTEQGDSAVYLCVSSLKAGWNTGELFFGEGSRLTVL.

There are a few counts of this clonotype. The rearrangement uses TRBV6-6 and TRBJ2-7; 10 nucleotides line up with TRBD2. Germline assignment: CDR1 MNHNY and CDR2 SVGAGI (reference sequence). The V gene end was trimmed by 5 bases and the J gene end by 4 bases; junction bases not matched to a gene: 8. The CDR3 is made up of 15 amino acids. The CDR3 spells CASSNTGTSAYEQYV. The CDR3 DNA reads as TGTGCCAGCAGTAACACCGGGACTAGCGCTTACGAGCAGTACGTC.

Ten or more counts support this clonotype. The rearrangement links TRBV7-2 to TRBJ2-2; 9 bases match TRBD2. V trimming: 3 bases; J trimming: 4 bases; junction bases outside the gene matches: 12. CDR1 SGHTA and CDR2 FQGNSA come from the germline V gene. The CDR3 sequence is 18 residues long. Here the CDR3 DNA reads TGTGCCAGCAGCTTCCCCCCGGCCAGCGGGGGGCCCACCGGGGAGCTGTTTTTT. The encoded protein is CASSFPPASGGPTGELFF.

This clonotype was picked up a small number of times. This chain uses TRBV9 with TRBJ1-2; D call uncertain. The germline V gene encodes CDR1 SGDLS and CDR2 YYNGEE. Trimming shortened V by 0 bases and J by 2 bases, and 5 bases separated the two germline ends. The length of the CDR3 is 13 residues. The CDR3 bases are TGTGCCAGCAGCGTAGAGTACAACTATGGCTACACCTTC. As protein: CASSVEYNYGYTF. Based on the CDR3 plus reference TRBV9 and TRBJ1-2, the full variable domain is DSGVTQTPKHLITATGQRVTLRCSPRSGDLSVYWYQQSLDQGLQFLIQYYNGEERAKGNILERFSAQQFPDLHSELNLSSLELGDSALYFCASSVEYNYGYTFGSGTRLTVV.

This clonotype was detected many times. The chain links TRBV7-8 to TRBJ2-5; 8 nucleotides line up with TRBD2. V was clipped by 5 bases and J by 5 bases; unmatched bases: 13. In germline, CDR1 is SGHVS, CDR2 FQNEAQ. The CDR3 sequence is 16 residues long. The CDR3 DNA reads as TGTGCCAGCAGCCCCTACTGGAGCGGGGGAACGGAGACCCAGTACTTC. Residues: CASSPYWSGGTETQYF.

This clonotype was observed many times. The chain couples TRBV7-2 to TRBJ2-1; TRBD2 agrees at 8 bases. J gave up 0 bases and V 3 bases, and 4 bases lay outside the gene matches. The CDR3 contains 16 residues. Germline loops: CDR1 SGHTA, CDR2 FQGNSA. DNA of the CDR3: TGTGCCAGCAGCTTCATAGCGGGGAGCTCCTACAATGAGCAGTTCTTC. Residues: CASSFIAGSSYNEQFF. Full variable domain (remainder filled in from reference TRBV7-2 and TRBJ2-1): GAGVSQSPSNKVTEKGKDVELRCDPISGHTALYWYRQSLGQGLEFLIYFQGNSAPDKSGLPSDRFSAERTGGSVSTLTIQRTQQEDSAVYLCASSFIAGSSYNEQFFGPGTRLTVL.

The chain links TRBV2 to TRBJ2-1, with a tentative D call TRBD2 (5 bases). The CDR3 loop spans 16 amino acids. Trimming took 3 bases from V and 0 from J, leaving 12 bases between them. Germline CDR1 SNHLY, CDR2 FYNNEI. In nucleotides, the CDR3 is TGTGCCAGCAGTGAGGCGTTAGCGAGCTCCTACAATGAGCAGTTCTTC. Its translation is CASSEALASSYNEQFF.

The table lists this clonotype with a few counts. CDR3 region: CASSQETRYADTQYF. DNA for the CDR3: TGCGCCAGCAGCCAAGAAACCCGATACGCAGATACGCAGTATTTT. The chain joins TRBV4-1 to TRBJ2-3, with D unclear. This CDR3 is built from 15 residues. Germline assignment: CDR1 MGHRA and CDR2 YSYEKL. The V and J ends lost 0 bases and 4 bases respectively, with 11 bases between them.

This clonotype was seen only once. The CDR3 nucleotides are TGTGCCAGCCAGGGGGCATTTCGGGACACCGGGGAGCTGTTTTTT. It codes for CASQGAFRDTGELFF. V is TRBV19 and J is TRBJ2-2; TRBD1 matches at 8 bases. V shed 9 bases, J shed 3 bases, and the junction held 9 bases outside the gene matches. The CDR3 contains 15 residues. From germline, CDR1 is LNHDA and CDR2 SQIVND (reference sequence).

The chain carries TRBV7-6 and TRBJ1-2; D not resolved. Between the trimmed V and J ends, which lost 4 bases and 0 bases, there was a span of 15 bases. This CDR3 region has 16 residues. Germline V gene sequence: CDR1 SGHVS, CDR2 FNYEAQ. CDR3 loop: CASSSEHSLTNYGYTF. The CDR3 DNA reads TGTGCCAGCAGCTCCGAACACAGCCTTACTAACTATGGCTACACCTTC.

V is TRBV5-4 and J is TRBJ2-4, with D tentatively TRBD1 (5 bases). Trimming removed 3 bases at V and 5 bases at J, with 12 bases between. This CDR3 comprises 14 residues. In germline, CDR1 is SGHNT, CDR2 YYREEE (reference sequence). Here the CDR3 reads CASSYGLGENIQYF. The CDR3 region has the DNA TGTGCCAGCAGCTACGGCCTAGGGGAAAACATTCAGTACTTC.

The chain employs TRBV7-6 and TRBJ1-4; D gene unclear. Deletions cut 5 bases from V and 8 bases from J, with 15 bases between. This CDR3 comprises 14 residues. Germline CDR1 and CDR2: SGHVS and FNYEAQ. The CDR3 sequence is CASSPFSPGEKLFF. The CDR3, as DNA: TGTGCCAGCAGCCCCTTCTCCCCTGGGGAAAAACTGTTTTTT.

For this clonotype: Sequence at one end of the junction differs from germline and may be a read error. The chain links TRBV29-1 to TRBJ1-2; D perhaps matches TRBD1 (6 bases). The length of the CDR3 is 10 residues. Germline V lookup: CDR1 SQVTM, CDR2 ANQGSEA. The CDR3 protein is CSVTAGQSLF. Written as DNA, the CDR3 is TGCAGCGTGACTGCGGGACAAAGCCTTTTC.

In nucleotides, the CDR3 is TGTGCCAGCAGTTTACTCGAACCCTACAATGAGCAGTTCTTC. This encodes CASSLLEPYNEQFF. The V and J genes are TRBV27 and TRBJ2-1; D is unclear. The germline V gene has CDR1 MNHEY and CDR2 SMNVEV (reference sequence). Trimming stripped 2 bases from V and 2 bases from J, with 7 bases between. CDR3 length: 14 amino acids.

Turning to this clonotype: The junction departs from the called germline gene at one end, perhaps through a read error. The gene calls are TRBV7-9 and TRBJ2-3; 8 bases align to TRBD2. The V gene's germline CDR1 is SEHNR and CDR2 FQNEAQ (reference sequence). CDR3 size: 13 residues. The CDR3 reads CATSGGTADTQYF. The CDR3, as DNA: TGTGCCACCAGCGGGGGAACGGCAGATACGCAGTATTTT. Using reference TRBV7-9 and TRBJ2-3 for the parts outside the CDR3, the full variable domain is DTGVSQNPRHKITKRGQNVTFRCDPISEHNRLYWYRQTLGQGPEFLTYFQNEAQLEKSRLLSDRFSAERPKGSFSTLEIQRTEQGDSAMYLCATSGGTADTQYFGPGTRLTVL.

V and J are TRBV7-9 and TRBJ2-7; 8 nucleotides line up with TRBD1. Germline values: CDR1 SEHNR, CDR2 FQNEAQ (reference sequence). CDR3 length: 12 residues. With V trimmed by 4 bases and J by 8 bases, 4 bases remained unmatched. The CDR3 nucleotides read TGTGCCAGCAGCTCCCAGGGGGCGAAGCAGTACTTC. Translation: CASSSQGAKQYF.

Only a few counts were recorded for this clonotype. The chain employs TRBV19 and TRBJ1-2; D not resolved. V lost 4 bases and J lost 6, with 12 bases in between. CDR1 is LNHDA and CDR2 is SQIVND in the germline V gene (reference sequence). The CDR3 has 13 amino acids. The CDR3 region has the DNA TGTGCCAGTAGTAGGCCGTCCGGCGATGGCTACACCTTC. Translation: CASSRPSGDGYTF.

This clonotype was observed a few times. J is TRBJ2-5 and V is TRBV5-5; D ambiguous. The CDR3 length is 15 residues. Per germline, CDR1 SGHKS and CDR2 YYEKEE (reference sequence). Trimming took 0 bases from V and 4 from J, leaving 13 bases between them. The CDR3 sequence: CASSLGQGSLETQYF. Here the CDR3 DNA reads TGTGCCAGCAGCTTGGGACAAGGAAGTTTAGAGACCCAGTACTTC.

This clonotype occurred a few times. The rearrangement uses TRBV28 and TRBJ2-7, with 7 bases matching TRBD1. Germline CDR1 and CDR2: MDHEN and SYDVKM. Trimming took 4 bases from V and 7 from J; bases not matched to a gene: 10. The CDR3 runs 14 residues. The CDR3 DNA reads TGTGCCAGCAGTTCAATCGACAGGGTGGGTGAGCAGTACGTC. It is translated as CASSSIDRVGEQYV.

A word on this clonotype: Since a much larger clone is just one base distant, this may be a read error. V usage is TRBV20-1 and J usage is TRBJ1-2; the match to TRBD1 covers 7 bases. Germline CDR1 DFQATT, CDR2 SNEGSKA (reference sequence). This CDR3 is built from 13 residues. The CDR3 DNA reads TGCAGTACTAGCCCGGACAGGCTCTCTGGCTACACCTTC. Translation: CSTSPDRLSGYTF.

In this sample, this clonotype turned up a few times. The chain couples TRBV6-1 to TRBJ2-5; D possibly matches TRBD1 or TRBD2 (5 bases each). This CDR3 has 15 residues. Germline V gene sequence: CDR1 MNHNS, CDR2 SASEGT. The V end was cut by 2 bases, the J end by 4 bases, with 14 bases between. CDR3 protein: CASSETRGRGETQYF. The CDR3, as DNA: TGTGCCAGCAGTGAAACGAGGGGCCGGGGAGAGACCCAGTACTTC.

This CDR3 is CASSLIGPTDTQYF. CDR3 sequence (DNA): TGCGCCAGCAGCTTGATAGGGCCCACAGATACGCAGTATTTT. This chain joins TRBV5-1 and TRBJ2-3; D is uncertain. V was pared by 1 base and J by 2 bases, with 8 bases between. Germline V gives CDR1 SGHRS, CDR2 YFSETQ. The CDR3 is 14 amino acids.

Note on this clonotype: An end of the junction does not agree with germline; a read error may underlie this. Written as DNA, the CDR3 is TGTGCCAGCAGCTTGGGACAGGGGGCCGGGGTGCTGTTTTTT. The encoded protein is CASSLGQGAGVLFF. J is TRBJ2-2 and V is TRBV7-9; TRBD1 agrees at 12 bases. Germline lookup yields CDR1 SEHNR and CDR2 FQNEAQ (reference sequence). The CDR3 is 14 residues long.

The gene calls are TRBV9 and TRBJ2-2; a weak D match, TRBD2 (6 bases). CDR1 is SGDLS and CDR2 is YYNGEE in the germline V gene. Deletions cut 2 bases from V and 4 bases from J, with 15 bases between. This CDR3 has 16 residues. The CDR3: CASSVAGRGATGELFF. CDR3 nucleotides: TGTGCCAGCAGCGTTGCCGGGAGAGGAGCCACCGGGGAGCTGTTTTTT.

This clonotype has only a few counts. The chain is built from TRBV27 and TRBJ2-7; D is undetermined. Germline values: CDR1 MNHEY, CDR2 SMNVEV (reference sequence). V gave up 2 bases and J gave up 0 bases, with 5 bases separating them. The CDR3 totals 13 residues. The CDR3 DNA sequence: TGTGCCAGCAGTTTAACAGACTCCTACGAGCAGTACTTC. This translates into CASSLTDSYEQYF.

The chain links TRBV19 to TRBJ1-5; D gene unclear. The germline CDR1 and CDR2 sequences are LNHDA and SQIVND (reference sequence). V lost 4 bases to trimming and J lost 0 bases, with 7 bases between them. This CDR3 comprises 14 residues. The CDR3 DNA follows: TGTGCCAGTAGTAGAAATCCTAGCAATCAGCCCCAGCATTTT. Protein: CASSRNPSNQPQHF.